These 27 T cell receptor beta chains originate from one sample sequenced in a study of blood T cell repertoires in COVID-19 (TCRdb year 2020). Library preparation employed the immunoSEQ multiplex PCR assay. TCRdb holds this immuneACCESS table with in-frame rearrangements only. Some clones are missing; in checked studies, unresolved V genes explain under half, and the rest has no known cause. In all, the sample holds 150,000 to 200,000 clones, and roughly 90% of those were seen once. The ten largest account for about 6.3% of the sample. What was sequenced was PBMCs or T cells enriched from blood (not recorded which). All receptors come from a woman aged 50 to 65 who had recovered from COVID-19.

The chain has TRBV5-1 and TRBJ1-2; 10 nucleotides match TRBD1. Germline V lookup: CDR1 SGHRS, CDR2 YFSETQ. With V trimmed by 0 bases and J by 4 bases, 6 bases remained unmatched. The CDR3 runs 16 residues. The DNA of the CDR3 is TGCGCCAGCAGCTTGGGCCCGGGACAGGGGATCTATGGCTACACCTTC. Protein product: CASSLGPGQGIYGYTF.

This rearrangement joins TRBV5-1 to TRBJ2-5; tentatively, D is TRBD2 (7 bases). The V gene lost 3 bases and the J gene lost 5 bases, with 20 bases spanning the gap. This CDR3 is built from 16 residues. The V gene's germline CDR1 is SGHRS and CDR2 YFSETQ. The CDR3 loop reads CASSSHVQGREETQYF. The CDR3 DNA is TGCGCCAGCAGCTCCCATGTGCAGGGGAGGGAGGAGACCCAGTACTTC.

V is TRBV4-3 and J is TRBJ1-6; D may be TRBD1 (5 bases). The germline gives CDR1 LGHNA, CDR2 YSLEER. The length of the CDR3 is 17 residues. The V end was cut by 0 bases, the J end by 4 bases, with 13 bases between. DNA for the CDR3: TGCGCCAGCAGCCAAGAGAGACAGCCTCCTTATAATTCACCCCTCCACTTT. The encoded protein is CASSQERQPPYNSPLHF.

J is TRBJ2-7 and V is TRBV7-2; D possibly corresponds to TRBD2 (5 bases). The V end lost 4 bases, the J end lost 6 bases, and 28 bases lay between the germline ends. The CDR3 is 18 amino acids. CDR1 is SGHTA and CDR2 is FQGNSA in the germline V gene. This CDR3 is CASSSSRSPGVGTGEQYF. Here the CDR3 DNA reads TGTGCCAGCAGCTCCTCGCGGTCCCCCGGGGTCGGTACGGGCGAGCAGTACTTC.

The chain combines TRBV23-1 with TRBJ2-5, with 8 bases identical to TRBD2. TRBV23-1 is labeled an ORF, and its function is uncertain. The CDR3 runs to 17 residues. Germline trimming cut 4 bases from V and 0 bases from J; bases unmatched to any gene: 10. CDR3 nucleotides: TGCGCCAGCAGTCTACCCAGCGGGGGATTGTACCAAGAGACCCAGTACTTC. Amino acid sequence: CASSLPSGGLYQETQYF.

V usage is TRBV4-3 and J usage is TRBJ2-7; D not certain. Trimming took 0 bases from V and 2 from J, leaving 8 bases between them. Germline loops: CDR1 LGHNA, CDR2 YSLEER. This CDR3 spans 14 amino acids. The CDR3 coding sequence is TGCGCCAGCAGCCAAGACCTTTTCCCCTACGAGCAGTACTTC. Its translation: CASSQDLFPYEQYF.

The V call is TRBV5-4, the J call TRBJ2-3; D might be TRBD2 (6 bases). The length of the CDR3 is 15 residues. Germline V CDR1 and CDR2: SGHNT, YYREEE (reference sequence). The V and J ends lost 2 bases and 0 bases respectively, with 10 bases between them. CDR3 sequence: CASSFGGTSTDTQYF. The CDR3 nucleotides are TGTGCCAGCAGCTTCGGCGGGACTAGCACAGATACGCAGTATTTT. The entire variable domain, with the rest obtained from reference TRBV5-4 and TRBJ2-3, is as follows: ETGVTQSPTHLIKTRGQQVTLRCSSQSGHNTVSWYQQALGQGPQFIFQYYREEENGRGNFPPRFSGLQFPNYSSELNVNALELDDSALYLCASSFGGTSTDTQYFGPGTRLTVL.

The genes are TRBV19 and TRBJ2-5, with 11 bases fitting TRBD2. The J segment lost 5 bases and the V segment lost 3 bases, leaving 14 bases of the junction unmatched. The CDR3 is 18 residues long. Looked up from germline, CDR1 is LNHDA and CDR2 is SQIVND (reference sequence). In DNA form, the CDR3 reads TGTGCCAGTAGTATCAAGGGTTTAGCGGGGGGGCCCCCCGAGACCCAGTACTTC. It specifies CASSIKGLAGGPPETQYF.

Comments on this clone: The final CDR3 position lacks the conserved phenylalanine or tryptophan, pointing to a likely read error. No DNA is shown, since the ends of the CDR3 on it are uncertain; the CDR3 is the one TCRdb lists. The V and J genes are TRBV4-3 and TRBJ1-1; whether TRBD1, the table's D call, matches the DNA was not checked. The CDR3 sequence runs 9 residues, both termini included. Germline CDR1 LGHNA, CDR2 YSLEER. The CDR3 protein is CASSQDKAG.

The CDR3 loop is CASSLEQGRAQETQYF. The CDR3 region has the DNA TGTGCCAGCAGTCTTGAACAGGGAAGGGCACAAGAGACCCAGTACTTC. The V and J genes are TRBV6-8 and TRBJ2-5, with D maybe TRBD1 (6 bases). CDR3 size: 16 residues. Germline-derived CDR1 and CDR2 are MNHGY and SAAAGT. V lost 5 bases and J 2 bases, leaving 18 bases between the germline ends.

This clone was counted a single time. This chain's CDR3 is CAWSVLARDSYNSPLHF. Written as DNA, the CDR3 is TGTGCCTGGAGTGTACTGGCCAGGGACTCCTATAATTCACCCCTCCACTTT. This rearrangement joins TRBV30 to TRBJ1-6; maybe TRBD1 (5 bases). Trimming took off 0 bases at V and 0 bases at J, with 12 bases between the two ends. The germline gives CDR1 GTSNPN, CDR2 SVGIG (reference sequence). The CDR3 contains 17 residues.

This clone was counted a few times. This chain joins TRBV5-1 and TRBJ1-6, with 7 positions matching TRBD1. The CDR3 extends over 13 amino acids. In germline, CDR1 is SGHRS, CDR2 YFSETQ. V was pared by 3 bases and J by 9 bases, with 3 bases of the junction left unmatched. CDR3 DNA: TGCGCCAGCAGCTCCCGACAGGGTTCACCCCTCCACTTT. Its protein product is CASSSRQGSPLHF.

This sequence joins TRBV28 and TRBJ1-1; D possibly corresponds to TRBD1 (6 bases). This CDR3 spans 13 amino acids. V dropped 7 bases and J dropped 4 bases, with 13 bases sitting between them. Germline CDR1 MDHEN, CDR2 SYDVKM. CDR3 region: CASNDRLGTEAFF. The CDR3 DNA sequence: TGTGCCAGCAACGACAGGCTCGGCACTGAAGCTTTCTTT.

The chain employs TRBV27 and TRBJ2-2, with TRBD2 matching over 7 bases. V gave up 3 bases and J gave up 4 bases; unmatched junction bases: 8. The CDR3 spans 16 residues. Germline CDR1 and CDR2: MNHEY and SMNVEV (reference sequence). The CDR3 is CASSLGRLAATGELFF. The CDR3 bases are TGTGCCAGCAGTTTGGGGCGGCTAGCGGCCACCGGGGAGCTGTTTTTT.

The chain uses TRBV12-5 and TRBJ2-1; TRBD2 matches 8 bases. Germline lookup yields CDR1 LGHNT and CDR2 FRNRAP. The CDR3 length is 14 residues. V lost 6 bases and J lost 6; bases outside the gene matches: 7. The CDR3 nucleotides read TGTGCTAGTGGGCGGGGGGCTAGGGGCAATGAGCAGTTCTTC. Translating gives CASGRGARGNEQFF.

This clone was seen once. At one of its ends the junction is not consistent with the germline gene, which may arise from a read error. J is TRBJ2-1 and V is TRBV7-8, with a possible D match to TRBD1 (7 bases). Germline CDR1 reads SGHVS; CDR2 reads FQNEAQ. The CDR3 is 13 residues long. In nucleotides, the CDR3 is TGTGCCAGCAGCCCTGGCGGGACAGCTCGGAAGGTCTTC. This codes for CASSPGGTARKVF.

This rearrangement joins TRBV29-1 to TRBJ1-5; D gene uncertain. V lost 4 bases to trimming and J lost 3 bases, with 7 bases between them. This CDR3 region has 12 residues. Germline-derived CDR1 and CDR2 are SQVTM and ANQGSEA. The CDR3 sequence is CSVGQFNQPQHF. The CDR3 bases are TGCAGCGTTGGACAATTCAATCAGCCCCAGCATTTT.

The chain uses TRBV6-2 or TRBV6-3 and TRBJ2-3; tentative D call: TRBD2 (6 bases). V was clipped by 5 bases and J by 1 base, with 13 bases between them. Germline V gene data show CDR1 as MNHEY and CDR2 as SVGEGT. The CDR3 sequence is 15 residues long. The CDR3 coding sequence is TGTGCCAGCAGTACATCGGGACTTGGCACAGATACGCAGTATTTT. Translated, it gives CASSTSGLGTDTQYF.

This chain connects TRBV6-1 to TRBJ2-3; TRBD2 aligns across 10 bases. The CDR3 has 16 amino acids. Germline V gene data show CDR1 as MNHNS and CDR2 as SASEGT. V lost 4 bases and J lost 2; bases outside the gene matches: 6. The CDR3 reads CASSAGLAASTDTQYF. The CDR3 DNA reads as TGTGCCAGCAGTGCCGGACTAGCGGCCTCCACAGATACGCAGTATTTT.

This clone was seen only once. J is TRBJ1-2 and V is TRBV7-9; TRBD1 matches at 8 bases. Trimming took 1 base from V and 4 from J; bases not matched to a gene: 8. The length of the CDR3 is 16 residues. Germline loops: CDR1 SEHNR, CDR2 FQNEAQ (reference sequence). CDR3 nucleotides: TGTGCCAGCAGCTTAGGGACAGGGACTCCCTCCTATGGCTACACCTTC. This gives the protein CASSLGTGTPSYGYTF.

The gene calls are TRBV4-1 and TRBJ2-7, with 8 bases identical to TRBD1. The J segment lost 6 bases and the V segment lost 2 bases, leaving 3 bases of the junction unmatched. The CDR3 runs to 13 residues. Germline CDR1 and CDR2: MGHRA and YSYEKL. The DNA of the CDR3 is TGCGCCAGCAGCCAACAGGGGGCGGGCGAGCAGTACTTC. Translated, it gives CASSQQGAGEQYF.

The chain recombines TRBV24-1 with TRBJ2-7; TRBD1 might be the D (6 bases). Trimming shortened V by 5 bases and J by 1 base, and 23 bases separated the two germline ends. Germline CDR1 is KGHDR and CDR2 is SFDVKD. CDR3 length: 18 amino acids. The CDR3 DNA sequence: TGTGCCACCAGTGGTAGATCCGACCGACAGGCCGCATCCTACGAGCAGTACTTC. Encoded protein: CATSGRSDRQAASYEQYF.

The CDR3 loop reads CASRRYWAEAFF. In nucleotides, the CDR3 is TGTGCCAGCCGCAGGTATTGGGCTGAAGCTTTCTTT. This rearrangement joins TRBV25-1 to TRBJ1-1, with D uncertain. CDR3 size: 12 residues. V lost 8 bases, J lost 6 bases, and 13 bases lay in between. In germline, CDR1 is MGHDK, CDR2 SYGVNS.

This clone was counted once. The rearrangement uses TRBV5-1 and TRBJ2-3; 11 positions agree with TRBD2. The germline V gene encodes CDR1 SGHRS and CDR2 YFSETQ. CDR3 length: 15 residues. V dropped 5 bases and J dropped 2; count of bases not matched to a gene: 4. CDR3 loop: CASRPSGGNTDTQYF. In nucleotides, the CDR3 is TGCGCCAGCAGACCTAGCGGGGGGAACACAGATACGCAGTATTTT.

In this sample, this clone turned up once. The chain combines TRBV18 with TRBJ1-3; 11 nucleotides align to TRBD1. CDR1 is KGHSH, CDR2 LQKENI, per germline. CDR3 size: 17 residues. V was pared by 3 bases and J by 2 bases, with 6 bases of the junction left unmatched. The CDR3 nucleotides are TGTGCCAGCTCACCCCTCTTGGACAGGGGGCCTGGAAACACCATATATTTT. Translating gives CASSPLLDRGPGNTIYF.

The chain carries TRBV7-9 and TRBJ2-7, with D uncertain. V was trimmed by 3 bases and J by 0 bases, leaving 9 bases between them. The germline gives CDR1 SEHNR, CDR2 FQNEAQ (reference sequence). The CDR3 extends over 14 amino acids. CDR3 coding DNA: TGTGCCAGCAGCTTCTCGACAAACTCCTACGAGCAGTACTTC. Its translation is CASSFSTNSYEQYF.

The V and J genes are TRBV4-3 and TRBJ2-3; TRBD1 aligns across 8 bases. J lost 10 bases, V lost 0 bases, and 12 bases had no gene match. The CDR3 is 16 residues long. The germline gives CDR1 LGHNA, CDR2 YSLEER. The CDR3: CASSQDGTGRPDAQYF. In nucleotides, the CDR3 is TGCGCCAGCAGCCAAGATGGGACAGGCCGGCCTGATGCGCAGTATTTT.